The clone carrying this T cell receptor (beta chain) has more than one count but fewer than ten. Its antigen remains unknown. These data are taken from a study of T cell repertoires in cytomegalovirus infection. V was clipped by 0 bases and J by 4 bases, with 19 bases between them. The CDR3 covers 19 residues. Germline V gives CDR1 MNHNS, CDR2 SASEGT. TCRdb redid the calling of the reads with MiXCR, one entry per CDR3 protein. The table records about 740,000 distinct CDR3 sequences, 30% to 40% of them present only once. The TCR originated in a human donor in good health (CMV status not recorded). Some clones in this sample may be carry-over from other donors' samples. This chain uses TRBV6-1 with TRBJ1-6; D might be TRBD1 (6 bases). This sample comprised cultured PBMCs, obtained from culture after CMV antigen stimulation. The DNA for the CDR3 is TGTGCCAGCAGTGAAGCGCTTTTGTCGGGGAGGGGGTATAATTCACCCCTCCACTTT. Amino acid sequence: CASSEALLSGRGYNSPLHF.